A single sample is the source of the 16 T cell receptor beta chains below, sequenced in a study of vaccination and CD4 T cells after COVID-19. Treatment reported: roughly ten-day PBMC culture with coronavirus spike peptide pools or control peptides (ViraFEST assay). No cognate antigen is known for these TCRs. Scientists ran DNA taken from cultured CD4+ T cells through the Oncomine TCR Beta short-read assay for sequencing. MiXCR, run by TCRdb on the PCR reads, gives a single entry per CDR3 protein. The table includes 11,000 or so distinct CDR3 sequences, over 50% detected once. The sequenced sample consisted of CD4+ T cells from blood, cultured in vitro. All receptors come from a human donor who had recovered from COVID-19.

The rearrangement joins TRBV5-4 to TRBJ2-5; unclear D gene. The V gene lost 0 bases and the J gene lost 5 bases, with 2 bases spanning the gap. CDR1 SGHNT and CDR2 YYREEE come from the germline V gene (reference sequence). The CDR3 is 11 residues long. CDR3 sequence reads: CASSLAETQYF. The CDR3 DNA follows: TGTGCCAGCAGCTTGGCGGAGACCCAGTACTTC.

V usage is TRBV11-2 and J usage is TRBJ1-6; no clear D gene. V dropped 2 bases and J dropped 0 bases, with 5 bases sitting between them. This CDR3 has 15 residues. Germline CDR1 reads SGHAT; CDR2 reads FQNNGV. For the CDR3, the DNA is TGTGCCAGCAGCTTATCGGGCTCCTATAATTCACCCCTCCACTTT. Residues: CASSLSGSYNSPLHF.

CDR3 DNA sequence: TGCGCCAGCAGCTTGAACCTAAATGGCTACACCTTC. Protein sequence: CASSLNLNGYTF. The J gene is TRBJ1-2, the V gene TRBV5-1; D uncertain. The V end was cut by 1 base, the J end by 6 bases, with 7 bases between. Germline V gene lookup returns CDR1 SGHRS and CDR2 YFSETQ. This CDR3 is built from 12 residues.

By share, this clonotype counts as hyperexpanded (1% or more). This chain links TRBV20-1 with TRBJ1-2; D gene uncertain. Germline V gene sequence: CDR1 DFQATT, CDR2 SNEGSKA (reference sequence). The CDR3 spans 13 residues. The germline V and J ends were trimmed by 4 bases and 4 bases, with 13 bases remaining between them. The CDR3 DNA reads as TGCAGTGCTACCGATCGTCCCGGCTATGGCTACACCTTC. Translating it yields CSATDRPGYGYTF.

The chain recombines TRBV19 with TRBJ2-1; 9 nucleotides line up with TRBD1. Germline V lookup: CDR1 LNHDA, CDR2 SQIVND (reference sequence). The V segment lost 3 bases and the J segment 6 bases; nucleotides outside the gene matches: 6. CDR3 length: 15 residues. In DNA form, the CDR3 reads TGTGCCAGTAGTATCCGGGACAGGGTAGGCAATGAGCAGTTCTTC. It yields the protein CASSIRDRVGNEQFF.

CDR3 coding DNA: TGTGCCACCAGCAGAGAGGGACGGCACAATCAGCCCCAGCATTTT. This gives the protein CATSREGRHNQPQHF. The rearrangement links TRBV15 to TRBJ1-5; TRBD1 is a possible D gene (5 bases). The V gene's germline CDR1 is LNHNV and CDR2 YYDKDF (reference sequence). CDR3 length: 15 amino acids. The V and J ends lost 0 bases and 3 bases respectively, with 9 bases between them.

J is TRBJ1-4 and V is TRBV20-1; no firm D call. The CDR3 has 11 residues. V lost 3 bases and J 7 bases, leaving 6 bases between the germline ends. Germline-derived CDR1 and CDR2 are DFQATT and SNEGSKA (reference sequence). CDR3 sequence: CSASSGEKLFF. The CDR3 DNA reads TGCAGTGCTAGTAGCGGTGAAAAACTGTTTTTT.

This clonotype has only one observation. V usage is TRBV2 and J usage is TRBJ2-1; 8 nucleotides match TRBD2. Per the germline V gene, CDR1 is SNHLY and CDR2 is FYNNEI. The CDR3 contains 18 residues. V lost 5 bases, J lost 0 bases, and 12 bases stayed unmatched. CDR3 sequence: CASSWTSWGRGSYNEQFF. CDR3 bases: TGTGCCAGCAGTTGGACTAGCTGGGGACGCGGCTCCTACAATGAGCAGTTCTTC.

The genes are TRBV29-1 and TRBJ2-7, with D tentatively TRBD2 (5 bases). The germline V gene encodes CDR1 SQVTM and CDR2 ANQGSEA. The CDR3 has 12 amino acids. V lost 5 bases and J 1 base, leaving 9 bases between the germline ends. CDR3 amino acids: CSVTRGSYEQYF. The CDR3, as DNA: TGCAGCGTTACACGGGGATCCTACGAGCAGTACTTC.

The CDR3 spells CASSSPGAWASYEQYF. The CDR3, as DNA: TGTGCCAGCAGTTCTCCGGGGGCCTGGGCCTCCTACGAGCAGTACTTC. The chain has TRBV28 and TRBJ2-7; D may be TRBD1 or TRBD2 (6 bases each). Germline CDR1 reads MDHEN; CDR2 reads SYDVKM. V shed 4 bases and J shed 0 bases, with 16 bases lying between them. CDR3 length: 16 residues.

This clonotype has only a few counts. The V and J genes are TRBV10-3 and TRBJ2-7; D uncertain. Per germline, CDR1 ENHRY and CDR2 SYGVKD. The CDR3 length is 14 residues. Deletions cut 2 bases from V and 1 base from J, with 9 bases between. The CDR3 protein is CAISEQPASYEQYF. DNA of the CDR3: TGTGCCATCAGTGAGCAACCGGCTTCCTACGAGCAGTACTTC.

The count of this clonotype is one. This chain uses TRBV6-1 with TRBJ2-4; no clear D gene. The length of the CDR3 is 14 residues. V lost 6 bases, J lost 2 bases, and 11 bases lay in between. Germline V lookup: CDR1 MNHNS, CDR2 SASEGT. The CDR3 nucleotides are TGTGCCAGCAGGCCGACTTTGACCAAAAACATTCAGTACTTC. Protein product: CASRPTLTKNIQYF.

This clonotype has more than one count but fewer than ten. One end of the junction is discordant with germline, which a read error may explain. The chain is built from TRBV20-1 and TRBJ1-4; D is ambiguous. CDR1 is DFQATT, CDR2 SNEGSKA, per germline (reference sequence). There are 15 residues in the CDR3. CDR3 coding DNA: TGCAGTGCTAGAGATACCTCCGGATCTAACGAAAAACTGTTTTTT. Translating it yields CSARDTSGSNEKLFF.

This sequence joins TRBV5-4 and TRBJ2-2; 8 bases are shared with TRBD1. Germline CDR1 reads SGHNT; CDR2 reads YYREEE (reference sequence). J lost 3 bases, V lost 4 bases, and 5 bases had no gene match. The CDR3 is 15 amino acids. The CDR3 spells CASSLDREDTGELFF. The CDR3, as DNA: TGTGCCAGCAGCCTGGACAGGGAGGACACCGGGGAGCTGTTTTTT.

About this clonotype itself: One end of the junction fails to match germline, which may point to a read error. CDR3 DNA: TGTGCCAGCAGTTGGGGGCGGACCGGTGAGCTGTTTTTT. It translates to CASSWGRTGELFF. The chain carries TRBV28 and TRBJ2-2; a weak D match, TRBD1 (6 bases). Germline-derived CDR1 and CDR2 are MDHEN and SYDVKM. The CDR3 covers 13 residues.

CDR3 loop: CASSPRTAGEKLFF. The CDR3 coding sequence is TGTGCCAGCAGTCCGAGGACAGCGGGTGAAAAACTGTTTTTT. J is TRBJ1-4 and V is TRBV12-3 or TRBV12-4; D is possibly TRBD1 (6 bases). V lost 5 bases and J 7 bases, leaving 14 bases between the germline ends. CDR3 size: 14 residues.